This entry concerns a single T cell receptor beta chain. This entry is derived from a study of blood T cell repertoires in COVID-19. Per the study methods: Reference gene primer amplification in the assay estimated nucleated cell counts. Here immunoSEQ multiplex PCR was the method, and the copy in TCRdb shows in-frame clones only, minus some. V, J and clone size are taken as reported in that table, and D and trimming were inferred from the DNA itself. The table lists about 43,000 clones, 75% to 90% of them singletons, with just under 8.5% in the top ten. Germline V CDR1 and CDR2: WNHNN, SYGVQD (reference sequence). V shed 11 bases and J 2 bases; nucleotides not matched to a gene: 18. The length of the CDR3 is 17 residues.

The chain employs TRBV10-1 and TRBJ2-3; TRBD2 matches 8 bases. Sequencing used peripheral blood. This receptor was obtained from a man aged 55 to 70 with active COVID-19. This chain's CDR3 is CASSPPSGAGATDTQYF. CDR3 DNA sequence: TGCGCCTCCTCCCCACCTAGCGGAGCGGGGGCCACAGATACGCAGTATTTT.